The sequence of this T cell receptor beta chain was determined in a study of OX40 agonist ivuxolimab in advanced cancers. In its sample, this clone was seen once. Deletions cut 5 bases from V and 1 base from J, with 13 bases between. Germline CDR1 SGHTA, CDR2 FQGTGA. The CDR3 extends over 15 amino acids. The assay was immunoSEQ multiplex PCR, and TCRdb's table has in-frame clones only and misses some. In the table there are 85,000 to 100,000 clones, 93% of which are singletons. This specimen consisted of CD4+ or CD8+ T cells sorted from blood, obtained in a trial of the OX40 agonist ivuxolimab. This chain connects TRBV7-3 to TRBJ2-3; no clear D. The sequence was obtained from an adult with an advanced solid tumor such as melanoma, head and neck, liver or kidney cancer. The CDR3 nucleotides read TGTGCCAGCAGCCCAGCTCGGGCCCGCACAGATACGCAGTATTTT. Residues: CASSPARARTDTQYF.